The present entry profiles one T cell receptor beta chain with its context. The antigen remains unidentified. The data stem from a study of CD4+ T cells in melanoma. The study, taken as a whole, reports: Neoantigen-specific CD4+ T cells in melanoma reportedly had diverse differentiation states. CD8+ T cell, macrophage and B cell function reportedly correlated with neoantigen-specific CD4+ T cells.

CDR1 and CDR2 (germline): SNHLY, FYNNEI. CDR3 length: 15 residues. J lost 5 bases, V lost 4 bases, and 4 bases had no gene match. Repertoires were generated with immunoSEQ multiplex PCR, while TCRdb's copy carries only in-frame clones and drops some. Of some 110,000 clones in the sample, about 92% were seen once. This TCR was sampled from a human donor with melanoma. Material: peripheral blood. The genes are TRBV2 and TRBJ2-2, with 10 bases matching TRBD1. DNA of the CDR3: TGTGCCAGCAGTGGACAGGGGGCGATAACCGGGGAGCTGTTTTTT. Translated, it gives CASSGQGAITGELFF.